This T cell receptor beta chain was retrieved from a study of cytomegalovirus exposure and HLA in healthy donors. This clone has a single count. The V gene lost 6 bases and the J gene lost 3 bases, with 12 bases spanning the gap. CDR1 is MNHNS, CDR2 SASEGT, per germline. The CDR3 spans 14 residues. The PCR had 60 Vbeta and 13 Jbeta primers. The repertoire was sequenced with immunoSEQ multiplex PCR; TCRdb's copy has only in-frame clones and lacks some. The sample has around 190,000 clones, 81% seen once. This TCR was sampled from a man aged 40-50 years in good health and CMV-seropositive. This sequence joins TRBV6-1 and TRBJ1-5, with D possibly matching TRBD1 (5 bases). Sample: PBMCs. This CDR3 is CASSQDGHNQPQHF. The CDR3, as DNA: TGTGCCAGCAGCCAGGACGGACACAATCAGCCCCAGCATTTT.